These T cell receptor beta chains were read from a single sample in a study of human T cells and chemical hapten exposure. TCRdb ran MiXCR on the RACE reads and lists one entry per CDR3 protein. The sample holds 60,000 to 65,000 distinct CDR3 sequences; about 10% are singletons and the top ten take roughly 2.3%. The specimen comprised whole blood, sampled in connection with sensitization to the hapten diphenylcyclopropenone (DPC). The receptors come from a woman aged 25 to 39 with alopecia areata. Some clones in this sample may be carry-over from other donors' samples. CDR3s include the opening cysteine and the closing phenylalanine or tryptophan. Each record gives: clone size, V gene, J gene, D gene, CDR3 protein, CDR3 DNA. The D gene is left open where the match is weak. Clone size is shown for a subset of rows, as once, few, many or a class of expanded clone.

many	TRBV7-6	TRBJ2-3	NA	CASSVGTQTSTDTQYF	TGTGCCAGCAGCGTCGGGACACAAACTAGCACAGATACGCAGTATTTT
few	TRBV20-1	TRBJ1-1	NA	CSAGGDTEAFF	TGCAGTGCTGGAGGGGACACTGAAGCTTTCTTT
NA	TRBV20-1	TRBJ1-1	NA	CSAQVLGTEAFF	TGCAGTGCTCAGGTCCTGGGCACTGAAGCTTTCTTT
NA	TRBV5-1	TRBJ1-1	TRBD1	CASSLTQGATEAFF	TGCGCCAGCAGCTTGACCCAGGGGGCCACTGAAGCTTTCTTT
many	TRBV18	TRBJ2-5	NA	CASSLFAGTDPSETQYF	TGTGCCAGCTCACTCTTCGCCGGGACTGATCCGTCGGAGACCCAGTACTTC
many	TRBV20-1	TRBJ2-1	TRBD2	CSARRSGPYNEQFF	TGCAGTGCTAGGCGTAGCGGGCCATACAATGAGCAGTTCTTC
many	TRBV10-3	TRBJ1-6	NA	CAISEQEALPLHF	TGTGCCATCAGTGAGCAGGAGGCTCTGCCCCTCCACTTT
few	TRBV5-6	TRBJ1-6	NA	CASSSGTPDSPLHF	TGTGCCAGCAGCTCCGGGACCCCGGATTCACCCCTCCACTTT
NA	TRBV20-1	TRBJ2-5	TRBD1	CSAQTGISSETQYF	TGCAGTGCGCAGACAGGGATTTCGTCAGAGACCCAGTACTTC
few	TRBV25-1	TRBJ2-5	TRBD1	CASSAFRQGIETQYF	TGTGCCAGCAGTGCCTTTCGACAGGGGATCGAGACCCAGTACTTC
many	TRBV20-1	TRBJ2-2	TRBD1	CSARGGGQGATGELFF	TGCAGTGCTAGAGGTGGAGGACAGGGGGCCACCGGGGAGCTGTTTTTT
few	TRBV12-3/TRBV12-4	TRBJ2-1	NA	CASSPPVRGQNEQFF	TGTGCCAGCAGTCCTCCGGTGAGGGGTCAGAATGAGCAGTTCTTC
few	TRBV24-1	TRBJ1-5	TRBD1	CATSEGQGNQPQHF	TGTGCCACCAGTGAAGGACAGGGGAATCAGCCCCAGCATTTT
few	TRBV10-2	TRBJ2-2	TRBD2	CASIERGAYTGELFF	TGCGCCAGCATCGAGCGGGGCGCTTACACCGGGGAGCTGTTTTTT
NA	TRBV10-2	TRBJ2-2	NA	CASSEGGTYTGELFF	TGCGCCAGCAGTGAGGGGGGGACGTACACCGGGGAGCTGTTTTTT
many	TRBV2	TRBJ2-2	TRBD2	CASSVAGGRAGELFF	TGTGCCAGCAGCGTAGCGGGGGGCCGAGCCGGGGAGCTGTTTTTT
NA	TRBV5-1	TRBJ2-1	TRBD1	CASSLGGQGSNEQFF	TGCGCCAGCAGCTTGGGCGGACAGGGGTCCAATGAGCAGTTCTTC
NA	TRBV29-1	TRBJ2-1	NA	CSVERGIAYNEQFF	TGCAGCGTTGAGCGGGGTATCGCCTACAATGAGCAGTTCTTC
few	TRBV11-2	TRBJ1-1	NA	CASSSPTFTEAFF	TGTGCCAGCAGCTCCCCCACATTCACTGAAGCTTTCTTT
NA	TRBV3-1	TRBJ2-1	TRBD2	CASSGGDFPNEQFF	TGTGCCAGCAGCGGGGGGGACTTCCCTAATGAGCAGTTCTTC
many	TRBV19	TRBJ2-6	NA	CASTRGSGANVLTF	TGTGCCAGTACCCGGGGATCTGGGGCCAACGTCCTGACTTTC
many	TRBV20-1	TRBJ1-1	NA	CSAMSPGPRVKTFF	TGCAGTGCTATGAGTCCCGGGCCCCGGGTCAAGACTTTCTTT
few	TRBV7-9	TRBJ2-7	TRBD1	CASSDRQGAPYEQYF	TGTGCCAGCAGCGATCGACAGGGGGCCCCCTACGAGCAGTACTTC
few	TRBV30	TRBJ1-1	NA	CAWSVRQVEAFF	TGTGCCTGGAGTGTACGGCAGGTTGAAGCTTTCTTT
few	TRBV20-1	TRBJ2-7	TRBD2	CSAPLLAGGSEQYF	TGCAGTGCTCCTCTGTTAGCGGGAGGTAGTGAGCAGTACTTC
few	TRBV12-3/TRBV12-4	TRBJ2-7	TRBD1	CASSHGTVYEQYF	TGTGCCAGCAGTCACGGGACAGTCTACGAGCAGTACTTC
NA	TRBV20-1	TRBJ2-3	TRBD2	CSARAGFADTQYF	TGCAGTGCTCGAGCGGGATTCGCAGATACGCAGTATTTT
NA	TRBV7-6	TRBJ2-3	NA	CASSLGTGTDTQYF	TGTGCCAGCAGCTTAGGAACAGGCACAGATACGCAGTATTTT
few	TRBV27	TRBJ1-1	TRBD1	CASSTRQGHAFF	TGTGCCAGCAGTACTCGACAGGGACACGCTTTCTTT